Here is one T cell receptor (beta chain) with its context. Its antigen is still unknown. 5'RACE with constant-segment primers built TCRalpha and TCRbeta cDNA libraries with UMIs. One entry per CDR3 protein results from TCRdb running MiXCR on the 5' RACE reads. This sample has a few hundred thousand distinct CDR3 sequences, with roughly a fifth found just once. The sample belongs to a study of T-cell memory formation after mild COVID-19. General study points: A balance of CD4 and CD8 characterized clones contracting day 15 to 85, whereas later expanders leaned CD4+. There were some responding clones in pre-infection memory, which suggested that cross-reactive memory had joined. Shrinking CD4+ clones were chiefly CM and EM; CD8+ ones were chiefly EMRA.

Trimming cost V 4 bases and J 3 bases, with 11 bases left between them. Germline V CDR1 and CDR2: SGHTS, YDEGEE. This CDR3 has 13 residues. Material: PBMCs or a T cell subset sorted from them (not recorded which). The receptor's source is a man aged 18 to 30 who had mild COVID-19 (a few samples of this study predate the infection). Cell type and time point are not known. The V and J genes are TRBV5-8 and TRBJ2-7; no firm D call. The CDR3 bases are TGTGCCAGCAGCATCGCGCGTTTCTACGAGCAGTACTTC. It is translated as CASSIARFYEQYF.